Following are 11 T cell receptor beta chains from one sample sequenced in a study of T cell repertoires in cytomegalovirus infection. Using its own MiXCR run on the reads, TCRdb lists one record per CDR3 protein. In the table there are approximately 500,000 distinct CDR3 sequences, 16% of which are singletons. Sequenced input: CD8+ T cells from PBMCs. Receptors originate from a human donor in good health (CMV status not recorded). Some clones in this sample may be carry-over from other donors' samples.

This clonotype was picked up a small number of times. The rearrangement links TRBV19 to TRBJ1-2; TRBD1 aligns across 9 bases. The CDR3 runs 14 residues. The ends lost 10 bases at V and 5 bases at J; junction bases unmatched: 11. Germline V gives CDR1 LNHDA, CDR2 SQIVND (reference sequence). In DNA, the CDR3 is TGTGCCACATCTCCCGGGACAGGGAATTATGGCTACACCTTC. Its protein is CATSPGTGNYGYTF. The variable domain in full, completed from reference TRBV19 and TRBJ1-2, reads DGGITQSPKYLFRKEGQNVTLSCEQNLNHDAMYWYRQDPGQGLRLIYYSQIVNDFQKGDIAEGYSVSREKKESFPLTVTSAQKNPTAFYLCATSPGTGNYGYTFGSGTRLTVV.

This clonotype was recorded many times. V usage is TRBV7-8 and J usage is TRBJ2-1; TRBD2 matches at 9 bases. The CDR3 is 15 amino acids. Trimming took 1 base from V and 7 from J; bases not matched to a gene: 5. CDR1 SGHVS and CDR2 FQNEAQ come from the germline V gene. CDR3 in amino acids: CASSLVAGAINEQFF. DNA of the CDR3: TGTGCCAGCAGCTTAGTAGCGGGAGCGATTAATGAGCAGTTCTTC.

This sequence joins TRBV20-1 and TRBJ2-4; D is tentatively TRBD1 or TRBD2 (5 bases each). V gave up 3 bases and J gave up 0 bases, with 9 bases separating them. Germline CDR1 reads DFQATT; CDR2 reads SNEGSKA (reference sequence). The CDR3 spans 14 residues. The CDR3 protein is CSARGVLAKNIQYF. The CDR3 nucleotides are TGCAGTGCTAGGGGGGTTCTAGCCAAAAACATTCAGTACTTC.

The chain carries TRBV27 and TRBJ1-5, with a weak D call TRBD1 (5 bases). The CDR3 runs to 16 residues. Trimming removed 0 bases at V and 5 bases at J, with 14 bases between. Germline CDR1 and CDR2: MNHEY and SMNVEV (reference sequence). The CDR3 sequence: CASSLSSGGVHQPQHF. DNA for the CDR3: TGTGCCAGCAGTTTATCATCCGGAGGGGTTCATCAGCCCCAGCATTTT.

This clonotype was observed many times. The chain has TRBV28 and TRBJ1-2, with TRBD1 as a possible D gene (6 bases). Looked up from germline, CDR1 is MDHEN and CDR2 is SYDVKM. The CDR3 contains 13 residues. V lost 7 bases and J 4 bases, leaving 13 bases between the germline ends. CDR3 sequence (DNA): TGTGCCAGCACCCGGACAGCGACCTATGGCTACACCTTC. Its translation: CASTRTATYGYTF.

This clonotype was found a few times. This chain links TRBV7-9 with TRBJ2-3, with 7 bases fitting TRBD2. The CDR3 runs to 15 residues. J gave up 3 bases and V 5 bases, and 8 bases lay outside the gene matches. Germline CDR1 and CDR2: SEHNR and FQNEAQ (reference sequence). The chain's CDR3 is CASSREAGATDTQYF. The DNA for the CDR3 is TGTGCCAGCAGCCGTGAGGCGGGAGCTACAGATACGCAGTATTTT.

This clonotype was seen many times. The CDR3 DNA reads as TGTGCTAGTGGTCCCTCCAAAAGTACGGCGCCGGGCTATGGCTACACCTTC. This codes for CASGPSKSTAPGYGYTF. The chain carries TRBV12-5 and TRBJ1-2; unclear D gene. Germline V lookup: CDR1 LGHNT, CDR2 FRNRAP. CDR3 length equals 17 residues. V was shortened by 5 bases and J by 4 bases, with 23 bases between the two germline ends. The full variable domain, its missing parts supplied by reference TRBV12-5 and TRBJ1-2, is DARVTQTPRHKVTEMGQEVTMRCQPILGHNTVFWYRQTMMQGLELLAYFRNRAPLDDSGMPKDRFSAEMPDATLATLKIQPSEPRDSAVYFCASGPSKSTAPGYGYTFGSGTRLTVV.

This clonotype was recorded at least ten times. The J gene is TRBJ2-3, the V gene TRBV7-9; 10 bases map to TRBD2. The length of the CDR3 is 16 residues. Trimming cost V 6 bases and J 4 bases; bases outside gene matches: 10. Per the germline V gene, CDR1 is SEHNR and CDR2 is FQNEAQ (reference sequence). The CDR3 is CASSTPGLAFSDTQYF. CDR3 in DNA: TGTGCCAGCAGTACTCCGGGACTAGCGTTCTCAGATACGCAGTATTTT.

This clonotype was counted ten times or more. The CDR3, as DNA: TGTGCCAGCAGCTTAGGGACCAACACTGAAGCTTTCTTT. Residues: CASSLGTNTEAFF. The chain combines TRBV7-6 with TRBJ1-1, with D uncertain. Per the germline V gene, CDR1 is SGHVS and CDR2 is FNYEAQ. This CDR3 region has 13 residues. V was cut by 1 base and J by 2 bases, with 5 bases left in between.

DNA for the CDR3: TGCAGTGCTAGAGATCAGTTTCAGGGCCACACTGAAGCTTTCTTT. Its protein is CSARDQFQGHTEAFF. The chain has TRBV20-1 and TRBJ1-1; possibly TRBD1 for D (5 bases). This CDR3 region has 15 residues. Germline values: CDR1 DFQATT, CDR2 SNEGSKA (reference sequence). Trimming shortened V by 0 bases and J by 3 bases, and 14 bases separated the two germline ends.

Ten or more counts support this clonotype. This chain links TRBV2 with TRBJ1-1, with TRBD1 matching over 8 bases. CDR3 length: 14 residues. The J segment lost 4 bases and the V segment lost 3 bases, leaving 4 bases of the junction unmatched. Germline V gene sequence: CDR1 SNHLY, CDR2 FYNNEI. In DNA, the CDR3 is TGTGCCAGCAGTGAGGCGCAGGGGGCCACTGAAGCTTTCTTT. Its translation: CASSEAQGATEAFF.